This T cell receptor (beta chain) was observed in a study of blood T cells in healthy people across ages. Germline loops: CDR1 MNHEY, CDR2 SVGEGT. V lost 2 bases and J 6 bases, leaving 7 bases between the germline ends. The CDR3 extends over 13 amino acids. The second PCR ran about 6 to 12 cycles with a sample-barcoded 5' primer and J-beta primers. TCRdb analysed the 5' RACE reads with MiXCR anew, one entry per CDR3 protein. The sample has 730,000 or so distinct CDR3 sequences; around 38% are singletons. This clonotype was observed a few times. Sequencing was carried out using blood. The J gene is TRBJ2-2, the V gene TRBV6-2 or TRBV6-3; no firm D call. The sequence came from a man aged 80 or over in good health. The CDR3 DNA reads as TGTGCCAGCAGTTACATCTCCGCCGGGGAGCTGTTTTTT. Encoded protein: CASSYISAGELFF.